These 19 T cell receptor beta chains came from one sample sequenced in a study of blood T cell repertoires in COVID-19. The assay was immunoSEQ multiplex PCR, and TCRdb's table has in-frame clones only and misses some. The table has about 94,000 clones, 75% to 85% seen once. Sequencing was performed on peripheral blood. These receptors all come from a woman older than 75 with acute or convalescent COVID-19.

The chain has TRBV19 and TRBJ2-4, with TRBD1 matching over 8 bases. CDR3 length equals 14 residues. Per the germline V gene, CDR1 is LNHDA and CDR2 is SQIVND (reference sequence). Losses at the gene ends were 6 bases for V and 4 bases for J; bases not matched to a gene: 5. In DNA, the CDR3 is TGTGCCAGTAGCCCAGACAGGGGTAAAAACATTCAGTACTTC. Translation: CASSPDRGKNIQYF.

This chain joins TRBV6-6 and TRBJ2-7; 14 positions match TRBD2. The length of the CDR3 is 17 residues. Germline V lookup: CDR1 MNHNY, CDR2 SVGAGI (reference sequence). V was pared by 5 bases and J by 5 bases, with 11 bases of the junction left unmatched. CDR3 DNA sequence: TGTGCCAGCAGTCGAGGACTAGCGGGAGGAGGGCTGAACGAGCAGTACTTC. Amino acids: CASSRGLAGGGLNEQYF.

The V and J genes are TRBV18 and TRBJ2-3; D is undetermined. V lost 3 bases to trimming and J lost 6 bases, with 10 bases between them. Germline V gene data show CDR1 as KGHSH and CDR2 as LQKENI. The CDR3 is made up of 13 amino acids. The CDR3 DNA is TGTGCCAGCTCACCTACTACGGCGGATACGCAGTATTTT. This sequence encodes CASSPTTADTQYF.

This clone showed up just once. The rearrangement uses TRBV27 and TRBJ1-1; 11 bases are a match to TRBD1. CDR1 is MNHEY and CDR2 is SMNVEV in the germline V gene (reference sequence). The CDR3 covers 13 residues. Unmatched junction bases numbered 4, after V lost 7 bases and J lost 6 bases. CDR3 nucleotides: TGTGCCAGCATCGGACAGGGGGCCGCTGAAGCTTTCTTT. Translation gives CASIGQGAAEAFF.

The chain employs TRBV7-6 and TRBJ2-1; 8 nucleotides agree with TRBD2. Germline values: CDR1 SGHVS, CDR2 FNYEAQ. Germline trimming cut 5 bases from V and 2 bases from J; bases unmatched to any gene: 5. This CDR3 is 15 amino acids long. CDR3 DNA sequence: TGTGCCAGCAGCCCACTAGCGGAAGCCTACAATGAGCAGTTCTTC. Protein product: CASSPLAEAYNEQFF.

J is TRBJ2-1 and V is TRBV5-8, with D possibly matching TRBD1 (6 bases). Trimming removed 2 bases from V and 5 bases from J, with 11 bases in between. This CDR3 region has 14 residues. CDR1 is SGHTS, CDR2 YDEGEE, per germline. CDR3 nucleotide sequence: TGTGCCAGCAGCTTTTGGACAGCGGACAATGAGCAGTTCTTC. Its protein product is CASSFWTADNEQFF.

The chain combines TRBV7-9 with TRBJ1-4; 8 bases align to TRBD1. CDR3 length: 14 amino acids. The germline V gene has CDR1 SEHNR and CDR2 FQNEAQ (reference sequence). V shed 4 bases and J 10 bases; nucleotides not matched to a gene: 8. CDR3 residues: CASSSAGQGGKLFF. In nucleotides, the CDR3 is TGTGCCAGCAGCTCCGCCGGACAGGGTGGAAAACTGTTTTTT.

The gene calls are TRBV9 and TRBJ2-3; D not resolved. The V and J ends lost 4 bases and 2 bases respectively, with 5 bases between them. There are 12 residues in the CDR3. The germline V gene has CDR1 SGDLS and CDR2 YYNGEE. The CDR3 loop is CASSLLTDTQYF. CDR3 coding DNA: TGTGCCAGCAGCCTACTCACAGATACGCAGTATTTT.

The table lists this clone with a count of one. The J gene is TRBJ1-4, the V gene TRBV3-1 (or the pseudogene TRBV3-2), with a possible D match to TRBD1 (5 bases). The CDR3 runs 14 residues. V lost 8 bases, J lost 4 bases, and 14 bases lay in between. Germline lookup yields CDR1 LGHDT and CDR2 YNNKEL (reference sequence). CDR3 loop: CASAGGSSNEKLFF. The CDR3 coding sequence is TGTGCCAGCGCCGGGGGGTCAAGTAATGAAAAACTGTTTTTT.

The chain links TRBV6-6 to TRBJ1-4, with TRBD1 as a possible D gene (6 bases). The CDR3 extends over 15 amino acids. The ends were cut back, 6 bases at V and 3 bases at J, with 14 bases in the middle. In germline, CDR1 is MNHNY, CDR2 SVGAGI (reference sequence). CDR3 sequence: CASRITGPANEKLFF. DNA of the CDR3: TGTGCCAGCAGGATAACAGGGCCGGCTAATGAAAAACTGTTTTTT.

This clone appeared many times. This chain connects TRBV3-1 (or the pseudogene TRBV3-2) to TRBJ1-2; no reliable D call. V was clipped by 4 bases and J by 7 bases, with 19 bases between them. Germline V gene sequence: CDR1 LGHDT, CDR2 YNNKEL (reference sequence). CDR3 size: 15 residues. In nucleotides, the CDR3 is TGTGCCAGCAGCCGATACCAATGGGCAGACGTTGGCTACACCTTC. Its translation is CASSRYQWADVGYTF.

V is TRBV11-2 and J is TRBJ1-5, with no clear D. V was trimmed by 5 bases and J by 4 bases, leaving 12 bases between them. The CDR3 has 14 residues. The V gene's germline CDR1 is SGHAT and CDR2 FQNNGV. The CDR3 nucleotides are TGTGCCAGCAGCCCAACCACGGGTAATCAGCCCCAGCATTTT. Protein: CASSPTTGNQPQHF. Full variable domain (remainder filled in from reference TRBV11-2 and TRBJ1-5): EAGVAQSPRYKIIEKRQSVAFWCNPISGHATLYWYQQILGQGPKLLIQFQNNGVVDDSQLPKDRFSAERLKGVDSTLKIQPAKLEDSAVYLCASSPTTGNQPQHFGDGTRLSIL.

The J gene is TRBJ2-1, the V gene TRBV30; 8 positions match TRBD1. Germline V lookup: CDR1 GTSNPN, CDR2 SVGIG (reference sequence). V dropped 2 bases and J dropped 9; count of bases not matched to a gene: 6. This CDR3 region has 13 residues. CDR3 coding DNA: TGTGCCTGGAGTCGACAGGGGATGGGTGAGCAGTTCTTC. It codes for CAWSRQGMGEQFF.

This chain joins TRBV7-9 and TRBJ1-2; 9 positions match TRBD1. Germline CDR1 reads SEHNR; CDR2 reads FQNEAQ (reference sequence). This CDR3 comprises 13 residues. The V segment lost 5 bases and the J segment 5 bases; nucleotides outside the gene matches: 3. CDR3 sequence reads: CASSQDRGYGYTF. The CDR3 region has the DNA TGTGCCAGCAGCCAGGACAGGGGTTATGGCTACACCTTC.

V and J are TRBV3-1 (or the pseudogene TRBV3-2) and TRBJ2-7; 11 bases line up with TRBD2. With V trimmed by 4 bases and J by 2 bases, 4 bases remained unmatched. Germline V gene sequence: CDR1 LGHDT, CDR2 YNNKEL (reference sequence). The CDR3 runs 15 residues. Here the CDR3 reads CASSPRLAGPYEQYF. For the CDR3, the DNA is TGTGCCAGCAGCCCTAGACTAGCGGGACCCTACGAGCAGTACTTC.

The CDR3 DNA sequence: TGTGCCAGCAGCTTAGAGGCGGGAGGGTTCACAGATACGCAGTATTTT. Amino acids: CASSLEAGGFTDTQYF. The chain recombines TRBV7-2 with TRBJ2-3, with 9 bases identical to TRBD2. The CDR3 is 16 residues long. The trim removed 1 base at V and 2 bases at J, leaving 4 bases unmatched. In germline, CDR1 is SGHTA, CDR2 FQGNSA.

This clone was seen more than once but under ten times. The chain couples TRBV19 to TRBJ1-2; 7 bases line up with TRBD1. The CDR3 length is 13 residues. Trimming took 6 bases from V and 4 from J; bases not matched to a gene: 5. Looked up from germline, CDR1 is LNHDA and CDR2 is SQIVND (reference sequence). DNA of the CDR3: TGTGCCAGTAGGAAAACAGGGGCCTATGGCTACACCTTC. It specifies CASRKTGAYGYTF.

The chain has TRBV6-5 and TRBJ2-1; 10 nucleotides agree with TRBD2. Trimming cost V 8 bases and J 6 bases; bases outside gene matches: 10. Per the germline V gene, CDR1 is MNHEY and CDR2 is SVGAGI. The CDR3 extends over 15 amino acids. The CDR3 nucleotides are TGTGCCAGCGTCCCTTCTAGCGGGGGCCGCAATGAGCAGTTCTTC. Encoded protein: CASVPSSGGRNEQFF.

This clone appeared a few times. V gene TRBV5-4 combines with J gene TRBJ2-7, with D possibly matching TRBD2 (5 bases). The germline CDR1 and CDR2 sequences are SGHNT and YYREEE (reference sequence). V shed 7 bases and J shed 5 bases, with 16 bases lying between them. The CDR3 loop spans 13 amino acids. CDR3 sequence: CASLIQGRDEQYF. The CDR3 region has the DNA TGTGCCAGCTTGATACAAGGGCGGGACGAGCAGTACTTC.